One T cell receptor (beta chain) is described in this entry. The antigen is not known. The data stem from a study of cytomegalovirus exposure and HLA in healthy donors. Germline V CDR1 and CDR2: LNHDA, SQIVND (reference sequence). The CDR3 runs 14 residues. V dropped 4 bases and J dropped 1 base, with 8 bases sitting between them. Study-wide results and caveats: Generally TCR sequences proved uncommon, though certain public TCRs appeared in numerous donors. The investigators catalogued under 200 TCR beta chains as cytomegalovirus-associated.

Repertoires were generated with immunoSEQ multiplex PCR, while TCRdb's copy carries only in-frame clones and drops some. This table has about 150,000 clones, around 88% appearing once. Sequencing was done on a sample of PBMCs. This chain connects TRBV19 to TRBJ1-5; possibly TRBD1 for D (6 bases). The clonotype was recovered from a man younger than 35 in good health and CMV-seropositive. The CDR3 is CASSNRDSNQPQHF. In nucleotides, the CDR3 is TGTGCCAGTAGTAACAGGGACAGCAATCAGCCCCAGCATTTT.